This T cell receptor beta chain comes out of a study of blood T cell repertoires in COVID-19. Study at large: The samples span acute and convalescent COVID-19 from the United States, Italy and Spain.

The CDR3 sequence is 15 residues long. Germline V gene lookup returns CDR1 KGHSH and CDR2 LQKENI. J lost 4 bases, V lost 0 bases, and 3 bases had no gene match. Profiling relied on immunoSEQ multiplex PCR, and the TCRdb table lists in-frame clones only, not all of them. The data show approximately 150,000 clones, 80% to 90% seen once. This chain uses TRBV18 with TRBJ2-1; TRBD2 matches 7 bases. Sequenced: peripheral blood. This TCR came from a woman in her 70s with acute or convalescent COVID-19. CDR3 bases: TGTGCCAGCTCACCACCAAGCGGGGATTACAATGAGCAGTTCTTC. This sequence encodes CASSPPSGDYNEQFF.